Sequencing of this TCR beta chain was carried out in a study of long-term antiretroviral therapy in people with HIV. Study findings and constraints: ART-treated samples gained diversity yet remained below transplant donor controls. Specimen acquisition occurred between about 2003 and 2018, potentially under older ART regimens.

Germline trimming cut 1 base from V and 4 bases from J; bases unmatched to any gene: 3. The germline gives CDR1 SGHVS, CDR2 FNYEAQ. This CDR3 contains 14 residues. Researchers report immunoSEQ v3.0 was run at survey level. Profiling relied on immunoSEQ multiplex PCR, and the TCRdb table lists in-frame clones only, not all of them. The data show about 25,000 clones, 75% to 85% seen once. Worth noting for this clone: Its antigen is unidentified.

At least one PBMC sample before ART and at least two after were required. J is TRBJ2-7 and V is TRBV7-6, with 8 bases fitting TRBD2. This TCR came from a man in his fifties with HIV. The material sequenced was unsorted PBMCs, taken 2.9 years after starting antiretroviral therapy. The CDR3 DNA sequence: TGTGCCAGCAGCTTAGAGGTAGCGGGGTACGAGCAGTACTTC. Protein sequence: CASSLEVAGYEQYF. The full variable domain, rest sourced from reference TRBV7-6 and TRBJ2-7, is GAGVSQSPRYKVTKRGQDVALRCDPISGHVSLYWYRQALGQGPEFLTYFNYEAQQDKSGLPNDRFSAERPEGSISTLTIQRTEQRDSAMYRCASSLEVAGYEQYFGPGTRLTVT.